A single sample gave rise to the 18 T cell receptor beta chains below, sequenced in a study of shared clonotypes between healthy human individuals. TCRdb's table, derived via immunoSEQ multiplex PCR, lists solely in-frame clones and lacks some. The repertoire holds some 500,000 clones, with 70% to 80% as singletons. Sequenced material: PBMCs. The receptor source for this set is a woman aged 35 to 49 in good health. Some clones in this sample may be carry-over from other donors' samples.

To note about this clone: The same CDR3 is also encoded by other DNA sequences in this sample. V is TRBV5-1 and J is TRBJ2-2, with D perhaps TRBD1 (6 bases). The V gene lost 3 bases and the J gene lost 5 bases, with 8 bases spanning the gap. Germline V gives CDR1 SGHRS, CDR2 YFSETQ. The CDR3 has 13 amino acids. CDR3: CASSSGVTGELFF. DNA of the CDR3: TGCGCCAGCAGCTCAGGGGTTACCGGGGAGCTGTTTTTT.

The rearrangement joins TRBV5-1 to TRBJ1-1; maybe TRBD1 (5 bases). V dropped 5 bases and J dropped 5 bases, with 16 bases sitting between them. Germline lookup yields CDR1 SGHRS and CDR2 YFSETQ. There are 14 residues in the CDR3. This chain's CDR3 is CASSPGRAVTEAFF. CDR3 nucleotides: TGCGCCAGCAGTCCGGGGCGGGCGGTTACTGAAGCTTTCTTT.

V is TRBV28 and J is TRBJ1-2; possibly TRBD1 for D (5 bases). V was trimmed by 6 bases and J by 5 bases, leaving 22 bases between them. This CDR3 has 16 amino acids. CDR1 is MDHEN and CDR2 is SYDVKM in the germline V gene. CDR3 amino acids: CASRPGGDARVYGYTF. DNA for the CDR3: TGTGCCAGCAGACCCGGGGGAGACGCCCGGGTTTATGGCTACACCTTC.

This clone was counted once. V usage is TRBV7-3 and J usage is TRBJ2-2; 7 nucleotides agree with TRBD1. The CDR3 contains 15 residues. Germline V gene sequence: CDR1 SGHTA, CDR2 FQGTGA. The J segment lost 0 bases and the V segment lost 5 bases, leaving 3 bases of the junction unmatched. The CDR3 bases are TGTGCCAGCAGCGATGGACAGGCGAACACCGGGGAGCTGTTTTTT. Amino acid sequence: CASSDGQANTGELFF.

CDR3 in amino acids: CASSTTSVHEQYF. CDR3 DNA sequence: TGCGCCAGCAGCACCACTAGCGTCCACGAGCAGTACTTC. The chain has TRBV5-1 and TRBJ2-7; TRBD2 aligns across 7 bases. Germline V CDR1 and CDR2: SGHRS, YFSETQ. The CDR3 loop spans 13 amino acids. With V trimmed by 4 bases and J by 5 bases, 6 bases remained unmatched.

The V call is TRBV2, the J call TRBJ1-5; D gene uncertain. V lost 3 bases and J lost 6, with 9 bases in between. CDR1 is SNHLY and CDR2 is FYNNEI in the germline V gene. This CDR3 is built from 13 residues. CDR3 sequence (DNA): TGTGCCAGCAGTGAGCTGGGAATTCAGCCCCAGCATTTT. Its translation: CASSELGIQPQHF.

This clone was counted only a few times. V gene TRBV30 combines with J gene TRBJ1-1, with 8 nucleotides matching TRBD1. Germline values: CDR1 GTSNPN, CDR2 SVGIG (reference sequence). CDR3 length: 13 residues. Unmatched junction bases numbered 4, after V lost 5 bases and J lost 2 bases. The CDR3 here is CAWAGQGNTEAFF. In nucleotides, the CDR3 is TGTGCCTGGGCAGGACAGGGAAACACTGAAGCTTTCTTT.

The rearrangement links TRBV5-1 to TRBJ2-7, with 7 positions matching TRBD2. The germline V gene encodes CDR1 SGHRS and CDR2 YFSETQ. The V and J ends lost 6 bases and 6 bases, in that order; junction bases with no gene match: 15. The CDR3 spans 15 residues. For the CDR3, the DNA is TGCGCCAGCACCGTAGCGGGTGGGATCCCTCCCGAGCAGTACTTC. Residues: CASTVAGGIPPEQYF.

This rearrangement joins TRBV4-1 to TRBJ2-1; 10 nucleotides align to TRBD2. Germline CDR1 MGHRA, CDR2 YSYEKL. There are 17 residues in the CDR3. V shed 1 base, J shed 2 bases, and the junction held 5 bases outside the gene matches. CDR3 DNA sequence: TGCGCCAGCAGCCAAGGGACGACTAGCGGGCCCTACAATGAGCAGTTCTTC. It yields the protein CASSQGTTSGPYNEQFF.

The genes are TRBV5-4 and TRBJ1-3; a weak D match, TRBD1 (6 bases). The V and J ends lost 0 bases and 0 bases respectively, with 7 bases between them. The V gene's germline CDR1 is SGHNT and CDR2 YYREEE (reference sequence). The CDR3 consists of 15 residues. The CDR3 is CASSLGTASGNTIYF. The CDR3 DNA follows: TGTGCCAGCAGCTTGGGGACAGCCTCTGGAAACACCATATATTTT.

This clone was seen at least ten times. The V call is TRBV19, the J call TRBJ2-1, with 12 bases fitting TRBD2. This CDR3 is built from 15 residues. Looked up from germline, CDR1 is LNHDA and CDR2 is SQIVND (reference sequence). V lost 4 bases to trimming and J lost 8 bases; unmatched junction nucleotides: 6. The CDR3 region is CASSTGLAGRHEQFF. The CDR3 DNA follows: TGTGCCAGTAGTACCGGACTAGCGGGAAGGCATGAGCAGTTCTTC.

This chain connects TRBV27 to TRBJ2-5, with 7 nucleotides matching TRBD1. This CDR3 comprises 15 residues. V lost 6 bases to trimming and J lost 4 bases; unmatched junction nucleotides: 11. Germline V lookup: CDR1 MNHEY, CDR2 SMNVEV (reference sequence). This CDR3 is CASSPIRGRRETQYF. The CDR3 nucleotides are TGTGCCAGCAGCCCTATAAGGGGGCGCCGAGAGACCCAGTACTTC.

This chain uses TRBV15 with TRBJ2-2; D may match TRBD1 or TRBD2 (5 bases each). This CDR3 is 16 amino acids long. From germline, CDR1 is LNHNV and CDR2 YYDKDF (reference sequence). V was shortened by 5 bases and J by 4 bases, with 17 bases between the two germline ends. The CDR3: CATSEQAVAGTGELFF. The CDR3 nucleotides are TGTGCCACCAGCGAACAGGCGGTCGCGGGCACCGGGGAGCTGTTTTTT.

The rearrangement uses TRBV7-2 and TRBJ1-5, with D uncertain. The CDR3 spans 14 residues. V lost 6 bases and J 6 bases, leaving 15 bases between the germline ends. Germline V gene sequence: CDR1 SGHTA, CDR2 FQGNSA. The CDR3 loop is CASSYQDVGQPQHF. CDR3 DNA: TGTGCCAGCAGTTATCAGGACGTGGGTCAGCCCCAGCATTTT. The full variable domain, in which reference TRBV7-2 and TRBJ1-5 provide the parts outside the CDR3, is GAGVSQSPSNKVTEKGKDVELRCDPISGHTALYWYRQSLGQGLEFLIYFQGNSAPDKSGLPSDRFSAERTGGSVSTLTIQRTQQEDSAVYLCASSYQDVGQPQHFGDGTRLSIL.

The gene calls are TRBV7-9 and TRBJ1-4, with D perhaps TRBD1 (6 bases). The CDR3 contains 14 residues. V was shortened by 5 bases and J by 6 bases, with 13 bases between the two germline ends. Germline V CDR1 and CDR2: SEHNR, FQNEAQ (reference sequence). The CDR3 DNA sequence: TGTGCCAGCAGCGCACAGGGATCATATGAAAAACTGTTTTTT. This sequence encodes CASSAQGSYEKLFF.

This chain joins TRBV7-9 and TRBJ2-5; D might be TRBD1 (5 bases). V was cut by 5 bases and J by 5 bases, with 18 bases left in between. CDR3 length: 15 amino acids. Looked up from germline, CDR1 is SEHNR and CDR2 is FQNEAQ (reference sequence). The CDR3, as DNA: TGTGCCAGCAGCGCGCAGGGTGGGGTAGGGGAGACCCAGTACTTC. Translated: CASSAQGGVGETQYF. The full variable domain, rest sourced from reference TRBV7-9 and TRBJ2-5, is DTGVSQNPRHKITKRGQNVTFRCDPISEHNRLYWYRQTLGQGPEFLTYFQNEAQLEKSRLLSDRFSAERPKGSFSTLEIQRTEQGDSAMYLCASSAQGGVGETQYFGPGTRLLVL.

This clone was counted between two and nine times. The chain carries TRBV29-1 and TRBJ2-5, with 8 bases matching TRBD2. The CDR3 spans 14 residues. Trimming removed 3 bases from V and 4 bases from J; junction bases left unmatched: 7. Looked up from germline, CDR1 is SQVTM and CDR2 is ANQGSEA. The CDR3 is CSVDRAGGRETQYF. The CDR3 coding sequence is TGCAGCGTTGATAGGGCGGGAGGTAGAGAGACCCAGTACTTC.

The chain joins TRBV6-4 to TRBJ2-2, with D possibly matching TRBD1 (6 bases). Germline CDR1 and CDR2: MRHNA and SNTAGT. Trimming removed 3 bases from V and 4 bases from J, with 12 bases in between. The CDR3 runs to 15 residues. CDR3 nucleotides: TGTGCCAGCAGTGATACAAGCAGGGGCACCGGGGAGCTGTTTTTT. Its protein product is CASSDTSRGTGELFF.